This T cell receptor (beta chain) derives from a study of T cell changes during pregnancy in multiple sclerosis. The protocol was immunoSEQ multiplex PCR, while the TCRdb copy is restricted to in-frame clones and leaves out a portion. Of approximately 48,000 clones detected, 85% to 95% appear once; the ten largest clones hold roughly 5.4%. The V end was cut by 5 bases, the J end by 12 bases, with 17 bases between. Germline CDR1 and CDR2: MNHEY and SMNVEV (reference sequence). CDR3 size: 12 residues. The sequencing here drew on CD8+ T cells from peripheral blood mononuclear cells, taken before pregnancy. The clonotype was recovered from a female donor with multiple sclerosis, enrolled in a pregnancy study. This chain joins TRBV27 and TRBJ2-7, with a tentative D call TRBD1 (5 bases). CDR3 region: CASSPDQTVWYF. CDR3 in DNA: TGTGCCAGCAGTCCAGACCAGACAGTTTGGTACTTC.